What follows are 30 T cell receptor beta chains derived from one specimen sequenced in a study of T cells in Graves' hyperthyroidism and ophthalmopathy. TCR beta CDR3 regions were amplified from RNA. The TCR CDR3 was amplified in a first-round RT-PCR using the HTBI primer set. From the multiplex PCR reads, TCRdb called clonotypes with MiXCR, one entry per CDR3 protein. The top ten clones hold 3.5% to 4.5% of a sample with hundreds of thousands of distinct CDR3 sequences, roughly 15% of them seen once. The sequencing input was blood. These receptors were taken from a woman aged 40-49 years with Graves' ophthalmopathy.

This clonotype was found many times. CDR3 sequence (DNA): TGTGCCAGCAGTTCGGGACCTTACGAGCAGTACTTC. Translation: CASSSGPYEQYF. This chain links TRBV27 with TRBJ2-7; D possibly uses TRBD1 or TRBD2 (5 bases each). This CDR3 is built from 12 residues. Trimming removed 4 bases at V and 4 bases at J, with 8 bases between. Germline CDR1 MNHEY, CDR2 SMNVEV (reference sequence).

V usage is TRBV4-1 and J usage is TRBJ1-1; D remains ambiguous. CDR3 size: 14 residues. The germline V gene has CDR1 MGHRA and CDR2 YSYEKL. V gave up 3 bases and J gave up 0 bases, with 8 bases separating them. The CDR3 DNA reads as TGCGCCAGCAGCCACCCCCAGATGAACACTGAAGCTTTCTTT. It codes for CASSHPQMNTEAFF.

This chain connects TRBV6-1 to TRBJ1-1; the match to TRBD1 covers 7 bases. The V and J ends lost 8 bases and 3 bases, in that order; junction bases with no gene match: 9. Germline CDR1 is MNHNS and CDR2 is SASEGT. This CDR3 contains 14 residues. The CDR3 DNA reads TGTGCCAGCCGGGACAGCCTTATGTACACTGAAGCTTTCTTT. It translates to CASRDSLMYTEAFF.

This clonotype was seen repeatedly, ten times or more. The chain combines TRBV30 with TRBJ1-2, with unresolved D. The germline gives CDR1 GTSNPN, CDR2 SVGIG (reference sequence). The CDR3 totals 11 residues. V lost 0 bases and J 8 bases, leaving 7 bases between the germline ends. The chain's CDR3 is CAWSVGLGYTF. CDR3 coding DNA: TGTGCCTGGAGTGTAGGGTTGGGCTACACCTTC.

This clonotype has at least ten counts. V is TRBV12-3 or TRBV12-4 and J is TRBJ1-1; D possibly corresponds to TRBD1 (5 bases). The CDR3 has 13 residues. The V end lost 6 bases, the J end lost 9 bases, and 17 bases lay between the germline ends. CDR3 in amino acids: CASRPEEGSKAFF. CDR3 nucleotide sequence: TGTGCCAGCAGGCCCGAGGAGGGGTCTAAAGCTTTCTTT.

The DNA of the CDR3 is TGTGCCAGCGGCAACACAGGGGGAAAACTGTTTTTT. Protein: CASGNTGGKLFF. The gene calls are TRBV28 and TRBJ1-4; TRBD1 aligns across 8 bases. V dropped 8 bases and J dropped 10; count of bases not matched to a gene: 6. The V gene's germline CDR1 is MDHEN and CDR2 SYDVKM. This CDR3 region has 12 residues.

This clonotype was picked up many times. This rearrangement joins TRBV27 to TRBJ2-7; tentative D call: TRBD2 (5 bases). The germline gives CDR1 MNHEY, CDR2 SMNVEV (reference sequence). Trimming removed 2 bases at V and 5 bases at J, with 13 bases between. CDR3 length: 14 residues. The CDR3 sequence: CASSLVAQHNEQYF. CDR3 coding DNA: TGTGCCAGCAGTTTAGTAGCGCAGCATAACGAGCAGTACTTC.

This clonotype was observed many times. The V call is TRBV29-1, the J call TRBJ1-2, with D possibly matching TRBD1 (5 bases). Per the germline V gene, CDR1 is SQVTM and CDR2 is ANQGSEA. Trimming stripped 6 bases from V and 3 bases from J, with 11 bases between. CDR3 length equals 12 residues. This chain's CDR3 is CSVETEYYGYTF. For the CDR3, the DNA is TGCAGCGTCGAGACAGAGTACTATGGCTACACCTTC.

The CDR3 bases are TGTGCCAGCAGTGAAGAGGGGCGTAACACTGAAGCTTTCTTT. It is translated as CASSEEGRNTEAFF. V gene TRBV6-1 combines with J gene TRBJ1-1, with D perhaps matching TRBD1 (5 bases). The germline gives CDR1 MNHNS, CDR2 SASEGT. The CDR3 covers 14 residues. V lost 1 base, J lost 2 bases, and 8 bases lay in between.

There are many counts of this clonotype. The rearrangement uses TRBV5-1 and TRBJ2-2; 7 nucleotides match TRBD1. The CDR3 is 15 residues long. Germline trimming cut 4 bases from V and 4 bases from J; bases unmatched to any gene: 7. Germline lookup yields CDR1 SGHRS and CDR2 YFSETQ. CDR3 sequence reads: CASSREQGSTGELFF. The CDR3 DNA follows: TGCGCCAGCAGCAGGGAACAGGGGTCCACCGGGGAGCTGTTTTTT.

The sample holds many counts of this clonotype. The V and J genes are TRBV7-9 and TRBJ1-1; tentative D call: TRBD1 (5 bases). CDR1 is SEHNR and CDR2 is FQNEAQ in the germline V gene (reference sequence). The CDR3 totals 14 residues. V shed 4 bases and J shed 1 base, with 10 bases lying between them. The CDR3 DNA reads TGTGCCAGCAGCTCCAGGGAGAGGAACACTGAAGCTTTCTTT. Translating gives CASSSRERNTEAFF. Complete variable domain (other parts from reference TRBV7-9 and TRBJ1-1): DTGVSQNPRHKITKRGQNVTFRCDPISEHNRLYWYRQTLGQGPEFLTYFQNEAQLEKSRLLSDRFSAERPKGSFSTLEIQRTEQGDSAMYLCASSSRERNTEAFFGQGTRLTVV.

This chain links TRBV24-1 with TRBJ2-5; perhaps TRBD2 as D (5 bases). The CDR3 runs 14 residues. V was pared by 4 bases and J by 2 bases, with 10 bases between. Germline V gives CDR1 KGHDR, CDR2 SFDVKD. CDR3 amino acids: CATSDDYLQETQYF. For the CDR3, the DNA is TGTGCCACCAGTGACGACTATTTACAAGAGACCCAGTACTTC.

There are a few counts of this clonotype. This chain joins TRBV20-1 and TRBJ1-1; 8 positions agree with TRBD1. The CDR3 has 14 amino acids. V shed 1 base and J 4 bases; nucleotides not matched to a gene: 5. Germline V gives CDR1 DFQATT, CDR2 SNEGSKA (reference sequence). Here the CDR3 reads CSARGQGQGTEAFF. In DNA form, the CDR3 reads TGCAGTGCTAGAGGACAGGGGCAGGGCACTGAAGCTTTCTTT.

This CDR3 reads CASSLMDMGYGYTF. CDR3 coding DNA: TGTGCCAGCAGCTTAATGGATATGGGGTATGGCTACACCTTC. The gene calls are TRBV11-2 and TRBJ1-2; D not resolved. Germline CDR1 and CDR2: SGHAT and FQNNGV. Trimming shortened V by 2 bases and J by 5 bases, and 12 bases separated the two germline ends. The CDR3 contains 14 residues.

This chain connects TRBV6-2 or TRBV6-3 to TRBJ1-2, with D unclear. Germline CDR1 reads MNHEY; CDR2 reads SVGEGT. Between the trimmed V and J ends, which lost 6 bases and 4 bases, there was a span of 12 bases. The CDR3 consists of 13 residues. The CDR3 DNA follows: TGTGCCAGCAGCGAGGCGTCCGGCTATGGCTACACCTTC. It translates to CASSEASGYGYTF.

V usage is TRBV11-2 and J usage is TRBJ2-4; perhaps TRBD1 as D (5 bases). Germline V lookup: CDR1 SGHAT, CDR2 FQNNGV. The CDR3 spans 14 residues. The V gene lost 4 bases and the J gene lost 6 bases, with 13 bases spanning the gap. CDR3 nucleotides: TGTGCCAGCAGCTCCACAGGCCAGGGAAACATTCAGTACTTC. This gives the protein CASSSTGQGNIQYF.

This clonotype was recorded many times. The chain links TRBV6-1 to TRBJ1-2; 8 bases align to TRBD1. Germline assignment: CDR1 MNHNS and CDR2 SASEGT. V lost 4 bases to trimming and J lost 4 bases; unmatched junction nucleotides: 8. The CDR3 sequence is 15 residues long. The CDR3 DNA reads as TGTGCCAGCAGTGCGATGACAGGGGTGGCCTATGGCTACACCTTC. Its protein product is CASSAMTGVAYGYTF.

This clonotype was recorded many times. The J gene is TRBJ1-1, the V gene TRBV18, with D uncertain. The length of the CDR3 is 15 residues. V dropped 1 base and J dropped 2 bases, with 11 bases sitting between them. Germline CDR1 is KGHSH and CDR2 is LQKENI. As DNA, the CDR3 is TGTGCCAGCTCACCACGAAGGGCAGTTAACACTGAAGCTTTCTTT. Protein sequence: CASSPRRAVNTEAFF.

There are a few counts of this clonotype. This chain connects TRBV28 to TRBJ2-5; D remains ambiguous. The CDR3 is made up of 13 amino acids. CDR1 is MDHEN, CDR2 SYDVKM, per germline. The V and J ends lost 5 bases and 5 bases respectively, with 12 bases between them. Here the CDR3 reads CASSVGPVETQYF. The CDR3 nucleotides are TGTGCCAGCAGTGTAGGGCCGGTGGAGACCCAGTACTTC.

This clonotype has a handful of counts. The rearrangement uses TRBV7-9 and TRBJ1-2; TRBD1 might be the D (6 bases). In germline, CDR1 is SEHNR, CDR2 FQNEAQ (reference sequence). The CDR3 totals 12 residues. V was cut by 3 bases and J by 8 bases, with 10 bases left in between. CDR3 nucleotide sequence: TGTGCCAGCAGCTTGAGACAGGCGGGCTACACCTTC. Its protein is CASSLRQAGYTF.

This clonotype was detected many times. The chain is built from TRBV2 and TRBJ2-7, with D possibly TRBD1 on 5 matching bases. The V gene lost 4 bases and the J gene lost 3 bases, with 13 bases spanning the gap. CDR3 size: 14 residues. Germline loops: CDR1 SNHLY, CDR2 FYNNEI. The CDR3 coding sequence is TGTGCCAGCAGTGTGGATAGGGGATACTACGAGCAGTACTTC. It encodes CASSVDRGYYEQYF.

The genes are TRBV15 and TRBJ1-2; a possible D gene is TRBD1 (5 bases). V lost 0 bases to trimming and J lost 0 bases, with 8 bases between them. The germline gives CDR1 LNHNV, CDR2 YYDKDF (reference sequence). This CDR3 has 15 residues. CDR3 sequence (DNA): TGTGCCACCAGCAGAGAGGTGACAGCTAACTATGGCTACACCTTC. Translation: CATSREVTANYGYTF.

This clonotype was observed many times. The chain links TRBV10-3 to TRBJ1-1; D might be TRBD1 (5 bases). V was shortened by 4 bases and J by 5 bases, with 11 bases between the two germline ends. The CDR3 runs to 13 residues. Germline CDR1 and CDR2: ENHRY and SYGVKD. CDR3 nucleotide sequence: TGTGCCATCAGTGGAAGCGAGGGGACTGAAGCTTTCTTT. Protein: CAISGSEGTEAFF.

The chain employs TRBV3-1 and TRBJ1-1; D remains unclear. V dropped 6 bases and J dropped 4 bases, with 15 bases sitting between them. The CDR3 extends over 14 amino acids. Germline assignment: CDR1 LGHDT and CDR2 YNNKEL (reference sequence). The CDR3 bases are TGTGCCAGCAGTCTTACCTACAGCGGCACTGAAGCTTTCTTT. Translation gives CASSLTYSGTEAFF.

This clonotype has ten or more counts. The chain employs TRBV6-1 and TRBJ2-3, with TRBD2 identical over 14 bases. Germline loops: CDR1 MNHNS, CDR2 SASEGT. V lost 4 bases and J lost 6; bases outside the gene matches: 0. The CDR3 runs to 14 residues. CDR3 loop: CASSGTSGRDTQYF. The CDR3, as DNA: TGTGCCAGCAGTGGGACTAGCGGGAGGGATACGCAGTATTTT.

This clonotype was seen many times. V gene TRBV19 combines with J gene TRBJ1-1, with D hard to call. Germline V gene data show CDR1 as LNHDA and CDR2 as SQIVND (reference sequence). The CDR3 spans 15 residues. With 4 bases removed from V and 0 bases from J, the gap between germline ends came to 12 bases. CDR3: CASSTPYGMNTEAFF. CDR3 sequence (DNA): TGTGCCAGTAGTACGCCCTATGGTATGAACACTGAAGCTTTCTTT.

Ten or more counts support this clonotype. This rearrangement joins TRBV6-5 to TRBJ2-5, with D possibly TRBD2 on 6 matching bases. V was pared by 2 bases and J by 4 bases, with 14 bases between. The germline V gene has CDR1 MNHEY and CDR2 SVGAGI. The CDR3 extends over 15 amino acids. CDR3: CASSYRAGSRETQYF. The DNA of the CDR3 is TGTGCCAGCAGTTACCGGGCGGGATCACGAGAGACCCAGTACTTC.

This clonotype was counted ten times or more. V is TRBV4-1 and J is TRBJ1-1, with D uncertain. Looked up from germline, CDR1 is MGHRA and CDR2 is YSYEKL. There are 13 residues in the CDR3. Trimming removed 3 bases from V and 0 bases from J, with 5 bases in between. The CDR3 region is CASSHGLNTEAFF. The CDR3 DNA reads TGCGCCAGCAGCCACGGATTGAACACTGAAGCTTTCTTT.

In its sample, this clonotype was seen many times. The rearrangement joins TRBV28 to TRBJ2-7; TRBD2 aligns across 10 bases. The J segment lost 4 bases and the V segment lost 2 bases, leaving 5 bases of the junction unmatched. The CDR3 contains 15 residues. Germline lookup yields CDR1 MDHEN and CDR2 SYDVKM. The CDR3 spells CASSLLAGVRYEQYF. The DNA of the CDR3 is TGTGCCAGCAGTTTACTAGCGGGAGTTCGGTACGAGCAGTACTTC.

This clonotype was seen at least ten times. V is TRBV28 and J is TRBJ2-5; D gene ambiguous. Germline lookup yields CDR1 MDHEN and CDR2 SYDVKM. The germline V and J ends were trimmed by 6 bases and 0 bases, with 8 bases remaining between them. CDR3 size: 13 residues. The CDR3 reads CASSPTDQETQYF. The CDR3 region has the DNA TGTGCCAGCAGCCCCACAGACCAAGAGACCCAGTACTTC. The full variable domain, in which reference TRBV28 and TRBJ2-5 provide the parts outside the CDR3, is DVKVTQSSRYLVKRTGEKVFLECVQDMDHENMFWYRQDPGLGLRLIYFSYDVKMKEKGDIPEGYSVSREKKERFSLILESASTNQTSMYLCASSPTDQETQYFGPGTRLLVL.